This T cell receptor (beta chain) was identified during a study of siplizumab effects on memory and regulatory T cells. Sequencing used immunoSEQ multiplex PCR; TCRdb keeps in-frame clones, though not all of them. The table records approximately 100,000 clones, around 90% of them present only once. This CDR3 contains 17 residues. With V trimmed by 5 bases and J by 7 bases, 14 bases remained unmatched. Germline V gives CDR1 ENHRY, CDR2 SYGVKD. The sequence came from a human donor in good health. The rearrangement uses TRBV10-3 and TRBJ2-3, with 11 bases matching TRBD2. The sequencing input was Tregs sorted from blood. The chain's CDR3 is CAISSQTSGSFGNTQYF. The CDR3 nucleotides read TGTGCCATCAGTTCCCAAACTAGCGGGAGTTTTGGGAATACGCAGTATTTT.